The rows below give T cell receptor beta chains drawn from one sample of a study of T cell responses to AZD1222 COVID-19 vaccine. The assay was immunoSEQ multiplex PCR, and TCRdb's table has in-frame clones only and misses some. This sample has 80,000 or so clones, with about 89% found just once. The sample here was peripheral blood, taken on day 0 of MenACWY control vaccination. The receptors stem from an adult in good health. Each CDR3 is given with its conserved first and last residue. The D gene is left open where the match is weak. A row's size may be missing; if present it is once, few, many or a size class.

CDR3 length | J gene | clone size | V gene | D gene | CDR3 protein | CDR3 DNA
14 | TRBJ2-7 | NA | TRBV21-1 | NA | CASSKSADTYEQYF | TGTGCCAGCAGCAAATCGGCAGACACCTACGAGCAGTACTTC
13 | TRBJ2-7 | NA | TRBV12-3/TRBV12-4 | NA | CASKGAGSYEQYF | TGTGCCAGCAAGGGGGCGGGGTCCTACGAGCAGTACTTC
15 | TRBJ1-1 | NA | TRBV19 | NA | CASSMTTDGYTEAFF | TGTGCCAGTAGTATGACCACGGACGGTTACACTGAAGCTTTCTTT
16 | TRBJ2-1 | NA | TRBV7-9 | TRBD2 | CASSSGLAGTRHEQFF | TGTGCCAGCAGCTCAGGACTAGCGGGCACTCGACATGAGCAGTTCTTC
11 | TRBJ1-4 | NA | TRBV20-1 | NA | CSALDDEKLFF | TGCAGTGCTCTGGATGATGAAAAACTGTTTTTT
17 | TRBJ2-1 | NA | TRBV7-2 | NA | CASSLALGGSGANEQFF | TGTGCCAGCAGCTTAGCGCTTGGCGGGTCGGGGGCCAATGAGCAGTTCTTC
15 | TRBJ1-3 | NA | TRBV6-5 | NA | CASSYSGGRGATIYF | TGTGCCAGCAGTTACTCCGGAGGGCGAGGGGCCACCATATATTTT
15 | TRBJ2-1 | NA | TRBV5-6 | TRBD2 | CASSFSSGSFYEQFF | TGTGCCAGCAGCTTTTCTAGCGGGAGTTTCTATGAGCAGTTCTTC
14 | TRBJ2-1 | NA | TRBV18 | NA | CASSPPVWGDEQFF | TGTGCCAGCTCACCTCCCGTTTGGGGGGATGAGCAGTTCTTC
13 | TRBJ1-2 | NA | TRBV29-1 | NA | CSVEGGPLGGYTF | TGCAGCGTTGAAGGCGGCCCACTGGGAGGCTACACCTTC
17 | TRBJ2-1 | NA | TRBV28 | TRBD1 | CASSLVTGYGLYNEQFF | TGTGCCAGCAGTTTAGTGACAGGGTACGGGTTATACAATGAGCAGTTCTTC
11 | TRBJ1-3 | few | TRBV5-5 | NA | CASSLEWHIYF | TGTGCCAGCAGCCTAGAGTGGCACATATATTTT
17 | TRBJ2-2 | NA | TRBV30 | TRBD2 | CAWSSTSGRGSTGELFF | TGTGCCTGGAGTTCAACTAGCGGGAGGGGCTCCACCGGGGAGCTGTTTTTT
15 | TRBJ2-7 | NA | TRBV5-6 | TRBD2 | CASSFAAGGPYEQYF | TGTGCCAGCAGCTTCGCAGCGGGAGGGCCCTACGAGCAGTACTTC
12 | TRBJ1-2 | NA | TRBV6-5 | TRBD1 | CASNWDRLSYTF | TGTGCCAGCAATTGGGACAGGCTAAGTTACACCTTC
16 | TRBJ2-1 | NA | TRBV6-5 | TRBD2 | CASSSRGTSFYNEQFF | TGTGCCAGCAGTTCAAGGGGGACTAGTTTTTACAATGAGCAGTTCTTC
14 | TRBJ1-1 | NA | TRBV7-3 | NA | CASSPSSMNTEAFF | TGTGCCAGCAGCCCATCCAGCATGAACACTGAAGCTTTCTTT
14 | TRBJ1-1 | NA | TRBV10-3 | NA | CAISGRGPNTEAFF | TGTGCCATCAGTGGGAGGGGCCCGAACACTGAAGCTTTCTTT
14 | TRBJ1-1 | NA | TRBV10-3 | NA | CAIRVVSWDTEAFF | TGTGCCATCAGGGTGGTCAGTTGGGACACTGAAGCTTTCTTT
14 | TRBJ2-2 | NA | TRBV11-2 | NA | CASSQEVFTGELFF | TGTGCCAGCAGTCAAGAAGTGTTCACCGGGGAGCTGTTTTTT
13 | TRBJ2-2 | NA | TRBV12-3/TRBV12-4 | TRBD2 | CASIRLAPGELFF | TGTGCCAGCATCCGACTAGCCCCCGGGGAGCTGTTTTTT
13 | TRBJ2-1 | NA | TRBV24-1 | NA | CATSDWTDNEQFF | TGTGCCACCAGTGACTGGACGGACAATGAGCAGTTCTTC
14 | TRBJ1-1 | few | TRBV6-2/TRBV6-3 | NA | CASSSDRLHTEAFF | TGTGCCAGCAGCTCCGACAGGCTCCACACTGAAGCTTTCTTT
12 | TRBJ1-2 | NA | TRBV9 | NA | CASSVGNYGYTF | TGTGCCAGCAGCGTAGGGAACTATGGCTACACCTTC
14 | TRBJ2-1 | NA | TRBV4-1 | NA | CASSHPGPKSEQFF | TGCGCCAGCAGCCACCCGGGACCCAAGAGTGAGCAGTTCTTC
16 | TRBJ2-3 | NA | TRBV29-1 | TRBD1 | CSVEPGTGGPTDTQYF | TGCAGCGTTGAACCCGGGACAGGGGGTCCCACAGATACGCAGTATTTT
17 | TRBJ2-1 | few | TRBV11-3 | TRBD2 | CASSLEGRTSGMDEQFF | TGTGCCAGCAGCTTAGAGGGGAGGACTAGCGGGATGGATGAGCAGTTCTTC
14 | TRBJ1-4 | NA | TRBV6-5 | TRBD1 | CASTPRDRGGKLFF | TGTGCCAGCACCCCCCGGGACAGGGGAGGGAAACTGTTTTTT
14 | TRBJ2-2 | NA | TRBV5-1 | NA | CASSPQPGSGELFF | TGCGCCAGCAGCCCCCAGCCCGGCTCCGGGGAGCTGTTTTTT
16 | TRBJ1-6 | NA | TRBV25-1 | NA | CASSPWGQGGDSPLHF | TGTGCCAGCAGTCCCTGGGGCCAGGGCGGTGATTCACCCCTCCACTTT
13 | TRBJ2-5 | NA | TRBV19 | NA | CASSGGFQETQYF | TGTGCCAGTAGTGGCGGGTTTCAAGAGACCCAGTACTTC
16 | TRBJ2-5 | NA | TRBV3-1/TRBV3-2 | NA | CASSPTGTQTLGTQYF | TGTGCCAGCAGCCCCACCGGGACCCAAACCCTCGGGACCCAGTACTTC
13 | TRBJ1-1 | NA | TRBV29-1 | TRBD1 | CSVSVRGGTEAFF | TGCAGCGTTTCAGTCAGGGGGGGCACTGAAGCTTTCTTT
13 | TRBJ1-1 | NA | TRBV11-2 | NA | CASSLVRNTEAFF | TGTGCCAGCAGCTTAGTTCGGAACACTGAAGCTTTCTTT
17 | TRBJ2-2 | NA | TRBV19 | TRBD2 | CASSLPLKSGRPGELFF | TGTGCCAGTAGCCTTCCCCTTAAGAGCGGGAGGCCCGGGGAGCTGTTTTTT
14 | TRBJ2-3 | NA | TRBV7-9 | TRBD2 | CASSPSGSTDTQYF | TGTGCCAGCAGCCCTAGCGGGAGCACAGATACGCAGTATTTT
14 | TRBJ1-3 | NA | TRBV7-2 | NA | CASSLTGSGNTIYF | TGTGCCAGCAGCTTAACAGGCTCTGGAAACACCATATATTTT
12 | TRBJ1-1 | NA | TRBV5-1 | NA | CASRAGVTEAFF | TGCGCCAGCAGAGCGGGGGTGACTGAAGCTTTCTTT
13 | TRBJ1-2 | NA | TRBV12-3/TRBV12-4 | NA | CASSLLTTGGYTF | TGTGCCAGCAGTTTATTAACGACAGGTGGCTACACCTTC
13 | TRBJ2-7 | NA | TRBV7-8 | NA | CASSLGVGAEQYF | TGTGCCAGCAGCTTAGGGGTCGGGGCCGAGCAGTACTTC
11 | TRBJ1-3 | NA | TRBV21-1 | NA | CASSRGGRIYF | TGTGCCAGCAGCCGGGGGGGACGCATATATTTT
13 | TRBJ2-3 | NA | TRBV29-1 | TRBD2 | CSVVPERGNTQYF | TGCAGCGTTGTACCTGAGCGGGGAAATACGCAGTATTTT
16 | TRBJ2-7 | NA | TRBV5-1 | NA | CASSRPGGAGSYEQYF | TGCGCCAGCAGCCGCCCCGGGGGAGCGGGCTCCTACGAGCAGTACTTC
17 | TRBJ2-4 | NA | TRBV6-6 | NA | CASSPTSGALAKNIQYF | TGTGCCAGCAGTCCAACATCGGGGGCATTAGCCAAAAACATTCAGTACTTC
14 | TRBJ2-5 | once | TRBV19 | NA | CASKPRGVLETQYF | TGTGCCAGTAAGCCCAGGGGGGTATTAGAGACCCAGTACTTC
16 | TRBJ1-4 | once | TRBV28 | NA | CASSSGVSATNEKLFF | TGTGCCAGCAGCTCAGGGGTTAGCGCAACTAATGAAAAACTGTTTTTT
12 | TRBJ1-1 | NA | TRBV4-3 | TRBD1 | CASSATGAEAFF | TGCGCCAGCAGCGCTACAGGGGCTGAAGCTTTCTTT
13 | TRBJ2-1 | NA | TRBV11-2 | NA | CASSLDRAYEQFF | TGTGCCAGCAGCTTAGACAGGGCCTATGAGCAGTTCTTC